What follows describes a single T cell receptor beta chain. What it binds is not known. The assay was immunoSEQ multiplex PCR, and TCRdb's table has in-frame clones only and misses some. The sample lists 400,000 to 600,000 clones; about 96% were seen once. The CDR3 runs 14 residues. CDR1 and CDR2 from the germline V gene are WNHNN and SYGVQD (reference sequence). V shed 3 bases and J shed 7 bases, with 14 bases lying between them. The sample is drawn from a study of shared clonotypes between healthy human individuals. Study-wide background: Three plates each covered CD4 naive and memory; CD8 naive two, CD8 memory one. General study findings and limits: It was only blood that was sampled, and tissue repertoires likely differ. As a rule, naive subsets had a larger estimated richness than memory subsets.

All donors qualified as healthy HIV-negative adults and had experienced no recent acute infections or vaccinations. The chain has TRBV10-1 and TRBJ2-3; D tentatively fits TRBD1 or TRBD2 (5 bases each). Sequenced: naive CD4+ T cells sorted from blood. Subset noted: CD45RA+ positively selected. The source of this sequence is a woman in her 30s in good health. This CDR3 is CASSDGTTHNTQYF. CDR3 in DNA: TGCGCCAGCAGTGACGGGACCACCCACAATACGCAGTATTTT.